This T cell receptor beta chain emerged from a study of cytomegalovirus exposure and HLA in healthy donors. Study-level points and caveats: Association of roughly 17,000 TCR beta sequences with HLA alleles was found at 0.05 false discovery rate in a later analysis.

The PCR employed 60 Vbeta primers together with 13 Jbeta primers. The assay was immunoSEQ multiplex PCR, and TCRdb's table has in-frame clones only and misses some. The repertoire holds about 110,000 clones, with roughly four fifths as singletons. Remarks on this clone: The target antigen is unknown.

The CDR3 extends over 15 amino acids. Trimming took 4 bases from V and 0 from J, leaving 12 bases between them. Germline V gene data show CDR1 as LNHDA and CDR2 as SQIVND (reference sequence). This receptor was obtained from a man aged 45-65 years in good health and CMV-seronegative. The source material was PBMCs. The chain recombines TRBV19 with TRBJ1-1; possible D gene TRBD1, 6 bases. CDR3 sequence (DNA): TGTGCCAGTAGTACACCACAGGGAATGAACACTGAAGCTTTCTTT. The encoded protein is CASSTPQGMNTEAFF.